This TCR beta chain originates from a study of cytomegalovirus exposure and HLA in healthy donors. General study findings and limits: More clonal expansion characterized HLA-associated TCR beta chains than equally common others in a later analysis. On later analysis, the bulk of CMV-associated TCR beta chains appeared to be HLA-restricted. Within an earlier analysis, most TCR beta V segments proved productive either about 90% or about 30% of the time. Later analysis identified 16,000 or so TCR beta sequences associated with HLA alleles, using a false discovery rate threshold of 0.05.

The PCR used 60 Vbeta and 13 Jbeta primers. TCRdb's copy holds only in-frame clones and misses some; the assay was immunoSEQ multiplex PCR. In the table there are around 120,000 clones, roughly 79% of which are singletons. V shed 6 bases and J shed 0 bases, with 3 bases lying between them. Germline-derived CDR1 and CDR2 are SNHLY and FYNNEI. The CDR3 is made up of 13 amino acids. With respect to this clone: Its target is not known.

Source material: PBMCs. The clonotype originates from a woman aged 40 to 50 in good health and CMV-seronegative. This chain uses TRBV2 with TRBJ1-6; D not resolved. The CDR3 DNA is TGTGCCAGCAGACTCTCCTATAATTCACCCCTCCACTTT. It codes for CASRLSYNSPLHF.